This T cell receptor beta chain derives from a study of PD-L1 blockade in urothelial cancer. Looking at the study overall: Males with bladder-origin urothelial cancer made up about 90% of the roughly 29 patients.

The CDR3 loop spans 17 amino acids. V lost 1 base and J lost 2, with 18 bases in between. Germline assignment: CDR1 MDHEN and CDR2 SYDVKM. This table comes from immunoSEQ multiplex PCR, and its TCRdb copy is limited to in-frame clones, with some not included. This sample has around 30,000 clones, with around four fifths found just once. The time point is: peripheral blood 6 weeks after treatment start. The diagnosis in patients was locally advanced or metastatic urothelial carcinoma. V usage is TRBV28 and J usage is TRBJ2-7, with D hard to call. Sequenced material: PBMCs, taken around atezolizumab (anti-PD-L1) treatment. The receptor's source is a man between 70 and 80 years old with urothelial cancer. As DNA, the CDR3 is TGTGCCAGCAGTTTATACAGTTTGTGGCGATCAGCCTACGAGCAGTACTTC. Its translation: CASSLYSLWRSAYEQYF.